Following are 11 T cell receptor beta chains from one sample sequenced in a study of OX40 agonist ivuxolimab in advanced cancers. Clones were sequenced by immunoSEQ multiplex PCR, and TCRdb holds only the in-frame ones, with some missing. This sample yields about 58,000 clones, of which about nine tenths are seen a single time; 3.8% belongs to the top ten. The source was CD4+ or CD8+ T cells sorted from blood, collected in a trial of the OX40 agonist ivuxolimab. The receptors here all came from an adult with an advanced solid tumor such as melanoma, head and neck, liver or kidney cancer.

The gene calls are TRBV19 and TRBJ2-7; perhaps TRBD2 as D (5 bases). CDR1 is LNHDA, CDR2 SQIVND, per germline (reference sequence). CDR3 size: 15 residues. The V end was cut by 5 bases, the J end by 2 bases, with 16 bases between. In nucleotides, the CDR3 is TGTGCCAGTAGTTCAGGCTGGGGAGCCCCCTACGAGCAGTACTTC. Its protein is CASSSGWGAPYEQYF. Supplemented by reference TRBV19 and TRBJ2-7, the full variable domain reads DGGITQSPKYLFRKEGQNVTLSCEQNLNHDAMYWYRQDPGQGLRLIYYSQIVNDFQKGDIAEGYSVSREKKESFPLTVTSAQKNPTAFYLCASSSGWGAPYEQYFGPGTRLTVT.

V and J are TRBV6-5 and TRBJ1-1; D is unresolved. V lost 2 bases and J lost 3, with 7 bases in between. This CDR3 has 13 amino acids. CDR1 and CDR2 (germline): MNHEY, SVGAGI. The CDR3 here is CASSYHSYTEAFF. The CDR3 DNA follows: TGTGCCAGCAGTTACCACAGCTACACTGAAGCTTTCTTT.

The chain employs TRBV9 and TRBJ2-3; 10 bases agree with TRBD2. Germline CDR1 reads SGDLS; CDR2 reads YYNGEE. J lost 5 bases, V lost 3 bases, and 3 bases had no gene match. There are 14 residues in the CDR3. CDR3 region: CASSASGRGDTQYF. CDR3 nucleotides: TGTGCCAGCAGCGCGAGCGGGAGGGGAGATACGCAGTATTTT. The full variable domain, with the rest looked up from reference TRBV9 and TRBJ2-3, is DSGVTQTPKHLITATGQRVTLRCSPRSGDLSVYWYQQSLDQGLQFLIQYYNGEERAKGNILERFSAQQFPDLHSELNLSSLELGDSALYFCASSASGRGDTQYFGPGTRLTVL.

The chain uses TRBV28 and TRBJ2-3; D possibly corresponds to TRBD1 (5 bases). Between the trimmed V and J ends, which lost 2 bases and 2 bases, there was a span of 14 bases. Germline values: CDR1 MDHEN, CDR2 SYDVKM. The CDR3 contains 16 residues. CDR3 in amino acids: CASSLGGHQLTDTQYF. Written as DNA, the CDR3 is TGTGCCAGCAGTTTAGGCGGACATCAACTCACAGATACGCAGTATTTT.

This clone was observed a single time. The rearrangement links TRBV29-1 to TRBJ2-7, with D perhaps matching TRBD1 (6 bases). Germline values: CDR1 SQVTM, CDR2 ANQGSEA. The CDR3 spans 15 residues. The germline V and J ends were trimmed by 2 bases and 1 base, with 15 bases remaining between them. In DNA, the CDR3 is TGCAGCGTTGAAAGGGAAGGCCAGGGGTCCTACGAGCAGTACTTC. Its protein product is CSVEREGQGSYEQYF.

This clone was counted once. CDR3 sequence: CASSLRQGEDTEAFF. The CDR3 DNA is TGTGCCAGCAGCCTCCGACAGGGGGAGGACACTGAAGCTTTCTTT. The chain uses TRBV21-1 and TRBJ1-1; TRBD1 is the table's D call and was not checked against the DNA. TRBV21-1 is reported as a pseudogene. The CDR3 runs 15 residues.

This sequence joins TRBV9 and TRBJ2-2; 14 positions match TRBD2. Germline CDR1 is SGDLS and CDR2 is YYNGEE. CDR3 length: 16 amino acids. The J segment lost 7 bases and the V segment lost 3 bases, leaving 5 bases of the junction unmatched. CDR3 coding DNA: TGTGCCAGCAGCGGGGGACTAGCGGGAGTTGGCGGGGAGCTGTTTTTT. This sequence encodes CASSGGLAGVGGELFF.

The gene calls are TRBV28 and TRBJ2-7, with a possible D match to TRBD2 (6 bases). Germline V CDR1 and CDR2: MDHEN, SYDVKM. The CDR3 is made up of 13 amino acids. Trimming left V 3 bases short and J 3 bases short, with 9 bases between. The CDR3 is CASSFPGDYEQYF. For the CDR3, the DNA is TGTGCCAGCAGTTTTCCGGGAGACTACGAGCAGTACTTC.

The chain is built from TRBV28 and TRBJ2-7; D is undetermined. Trimming shortened V by 4 bases and J by 0 bases, and 10 bases separated the two germline ends. The CDR3 spans 14 residues. CDR1 is MDHEN, CDR2 SYDVKM, per germline. The CDR3 sequence: CASSYDGLSYEQYF. CDR3 sequence (DNA): TGTGCCAGCAGTTACGACGGGCTCTCCTACGAGCAGTACTTC.

This sequence joins TRBV9 and TRBJ2-1, with 13 bases lining up with TRBD2. J lost 3 bases, V lost 3 bases, and 3 bases had no gene match. In germline, CDR1 is SGDLS, CDR2 YYNGEE. The length of the CDR3 is 16 residues. The CDR3 loop is CASSAGTSGDYNEQFF. As DNA, the CDR3 is TGTGCCAGCAGCGCAGGGACTAGCGGGGACTACAATGAGCAGTTCTTC. The full variable domain, rest sourced from reference TRBV9 and TRBJ2-1, is DSGVTQTPKHLITATGQRVTLRCSPRSGDLSVYWYQQSLDQGLQFLIQYYNGEERAKGNILERFSAQQFPDLHSELNLSSLELGDSALYFCASSAGTSGDYNEQFFGPGTRLTVL.

This clone has only a few counts. The chain combines TRBV27 with TRBJ2-7; TRBD2 aligns across 8 bases. Germline V CDR1 and CDR2: MNHEY, SMNVEV (reference sequence). The CDR3 spans 15 residues. The J segment lost 2 bases and the V segment lost 2 bases, leaving 5 bases of the junction unmatched. The CDR3 nucleotides are TGTGCCAGCAGTTTACTTAGCGGGACGCCCTACGAGCAGTACTTC. Amino acids: CASSLLSGTPYEQYF.